These T cell receptor beta chains were read from a single sample in a study of beta chain features in type 1 diabetes. Produced via immunoSEQ multiplex PCR; TCRdb's table is partial and in-frame only. The table lists over 150,000 clones, around a tenth of them singletons. Sequencing was performed on central memory CD4+ T cells from blood. These receptors were collected from a young man with type 1 diabetes. Both conserved end residues are part of each CDR3. Each record gives: D gene, clone size, V gene, J gene, CDR3 DNA, CDR3 protein. A D gene is named only where the DNA matches it firmly. Part of the rows lack a size; the others show once, few, many or a class for expanded clones.

D gene: TRBD1; clone size: few; V gene: TRBV6-5; J gene: TRBJ2-1; CDR3 DNA: TGTGCCAGCAGTGGGGACAGCTCCTACAATGAGCAGTTCTTC; CDR3 protein: CASSGDSSYNEQFF
D gene: TRBD1; clone size: -; V gene: TRBV28; J gene: TRBJ2-7; CDR3 DNA: TGTGCCAGCAGTACACGACAGGGGATCTTCGAGCAGTACTTC; CDR3 protein: CASSTRQGIFEQYF
D gene: -; clone size: -; V gene: TRBV9; J gene: TRBJ2-2; CDR3 DNA: TGTGCCAGCAGCGTTGCAGGGGCGTTGAACACCGGGGAGCTTTTTTTT; CDR3 protein: CASSVAGALNTGELFF
D gene: TRBD2; clone size: -; V gene: TRBV5-1; J gene: TRBJ2-7; CDR3 DNA: TGCGCCAGCAGCTTGGAGTATACCCCTGGGACTAGTTGGTTCTACGAGCAGTACTTC; CDR3 protein: CASSLEYTPGTSWFYEQYF
D gene: TRBD1; clone size: -; V gene: TRBV10-3; J gene: TRBJ1-5; CDR3 DNA: TGTGCCATCGGGACAGCTTCGACACCCCAGCATTTT; CDR3 protein: CAIGTASTPQHF
D gene: TRBD2; clone size: few; V gene: TRBV7-3; J gene: TRBJ2-6; CDR3 DNA: TGTGCCAGCAGCCAACTAGCGGGAGTCCCCGGGGCCAACGTCCTGACTTTC; CDR3 protein: CASSQLAGVPGANVLTF
D gene: -; clone size: -; V gene: TRBV7-2; J gene: TRBJ2-2; CDR3 DNA: TGTGCCAGCAGCCGCCGCGTGGACAGGGAGGGCACCGGGGAGCTGTTTTTT; CDR3 protein: CASSRRVDREGTGELFF
D gene: -; clone size: few; V gene: TRBV11-2; J gene: TRBJ2-1; CDR3 DNA: TGTGCCAGCAGGGTACTAGGCGCGGGTGAGCAGTTCTTC; CDR3 protein: CASRVLGAGEQFF
D gene: TRBD1; clone size: -; V gene: TRBV2; J gene: TRBJ2-7; CDR3 DNA: TGTGCCAGCAGAGTGCTCGGACAGGGGTTTAGGCCTCCCTACGAGCAGTACTTC; CDR3 protein: CASRVLGQGFRPPYEQYF
D gene: -; clone size: -; V gene: TRBV10-3; J gene: TRBJ1-1; CDR3 DNA: TGTGCCATCGCCTACGGGGGGGAGAACACTGAAGCTTTCTTT; CDR3 protein: CAIAYGGENTEAFF
D gene: -; clone size: few; V gene: TRBV7-2; J gene: TRBJ1-5; CDR3 DNA: TGTGCCAGCAGCTTTACAGGTACCAATCAGCCCCAGCATTTT; CDR3 protein: CASSFTGTNQPQHF
D gene: -; clone size: -; V gene: TRBV28; J gene: TRBJ2-3; CDR3 DNA: TGTGCCAGCAGTTTGGGCGGGGCCACTAACACAGATACGCAGTATTTT; CDR3 protein: CASSLGGATNTDTQYF
D gene: -; clone size: -; V gene: TRBV6-5; J gene: TRBJ2-7; CDR3 DNA: TGTGCCAGCAATCACAGGGAGGGCTACGAGCAGTACTTC; CDR3 protein: CASNHREGYEQYF
D gene: TRBD1; clone size: -; V gene: TRBV19; J gene: TRBJ1-5; CDR3 DNA: TGTGCCAGTAGCACAAACCGGGACAGGGGAGCGCAGCCCCAGCATTTT; CDR3 protein: CASSTNRDRGAQPQHF
D gene: TRBD2; clone size: few; V gene: TRBV27; J gene: TRBJ2-5; CDR3 DNA: TGTGCCAGCATGAGTAGCGGGAGTGTTGAGACCCAGTACTTC; CDR3 protein: CASMSSGSVETQYF
D gene: -; clone size: -; V gene: TRBV4-3; J gene: TRBJ2-7; CDR3 DNA: TGCGCCAGCAGCCAAGATTACCTAGCTGGCTCCTACGAGCAGTACTTC; CDR3 protein: CASSQDYLAGSYEQYF
D gene: -; clone size: few; V gene: TRBV5-1; J gene: TRBJ2-3; CDR3 DNA: TGCGCCAGCAGCTTGGTACGGGGCACAGATACGCAGTATTTT; CDR3 protein: CASSLVRGTDTQYF
D gene: TRBD2; clone size: few; V gene: TRBV4-2; J gene: TRBJ2-1; CDR3 DNA: TGTGCCAGCAGCCCGGGACTAGCGGGACTTGAGCAGTTCTTC; CDR3 protein: CASSPGLAGLEQFF
D gene: TRBD2; clone size: -; V gene: TRBV11-2; J gene: TRBJ2-1; CDR3 DNA: TGTGCCAGCAGCTCGACCGGGACTATTCTCAATGAGCAGTTCTTC; CDR3 protein: CASSSTGTILNEQFF
D gene: TRBD2; clone size: -; V gene: TRBV28; J gene: TRBJ2-5; CDR3 DNA: TGTGCCAGCGGACGACTAGCGGGAGGAGAGACCCAGTACTTC; CDR3 protein: CASGRLAGGETQYF
D gene: -; clone size: -; V gene: TRBV27; J gene: TRBJ1-5; CDR3 DNA: TGTGCCAGCAAGAGGGGGTTCAGTAGCAATCAGCCCCAGCATTTT; CDR3 protein: CASKRGFSSNQPQHF
D gene: TRBD1; clone size: -; V gene: TRBV28; J gene: TRBJ2-7; CDR3 DNA: TGTGCCAGCATGAGACAGGGGACCTACGAGCAGTACTTC; CDR3 protein: CASMRQGTYEQYF
D gene: TRBD2; clone size: few; V gene: TRBV18; J gene: TRBJ2-7; CDR3 DNA: TGTGCCAGCTCACCAAGCGGACTAGCGGGAGATGGCGAGCAGTACTTC; CDR3 protein: CASSPSGLAGDGEQYF
D gene: TRBD1; clone size: -; V gene: TRBV6-5; J gene: TRBJ1-2; CDR3 DNA: TGTGCCAGCAGTTCTCGGACAGGGCGGGGCTACACCTTC; CDR3 protein: CASSSRTGRGYTF
D gene: TRBD1; clone size: few; V gene: TRBV2; J gene: TRBJ2-2; CDR3 DNA: TGTGCCAGCAGGACCGGGACAGGGAACACCGGGGAGCTGTTTTTT; CDR3 protein: CASRTGTGNTGELFF
D gene: TRBD2; clone size: once; V gene: TRBV11-3; J gene: TRBJ2-1; CDR3 DNA: TGTGCCAGCAGCGCGGGACTAGCGAGATACAATGAGCAGTTCTTC; CDR3 protein: CASSAGLARYNEQFF
D gene: TRBD1; clone size: few; V gene: TRBV11-1; J gene: TRBJ2-6; CDR3 DNA: TGTGCCAGCAGCTTAGCGGGGGACAGGGCTCCTTCTGGGGCCAACGTCCTGACTTTC; CDR3 protein: CASSLAGDRAPSGANVLTF
D gene: -; clone size: -; V gene: TRBV7-3; J gene: TRBJ1-1; CDR3 DNA: TGTGCCAGCAGTCCGACAGGCGGCACCTCTCACACTGAAGCTTTCTTT; CDR3 protein: CASSPTGGTSHTEAFF
D gene: -; clone size: -; V gene: TRBV5-1; J gene: TRBJ2-1; CDR3 DNA: TGCGCCAGCAGCTTGGATCCGGGACTGATCTACAATGAGCAGTTCTTC; CDR3 protein: CASSLDPGLIYNEQFF
D gene: TRBD2; clone size: -; V gene: TRBV5-1; J gene: TRBJ2-2; CDR3 DNA: TGCGCCAGCAGCTTGAGACTAGCGGGAGGAACCGGGGAGCTGTTTTTT; CDR3 protein: CASSLRLAGGTGELFF
D gene: TRBD2; clone size: few; V gene: TRBV11-3; J gene: TRBJ2-1; CDR3 DNA: TGTGCCAGCAGCTCCGGGGCCAGCGGGACTGAGCAGTTCTTC; CDR3 protein: CASSSGASGTEQFF
D gene: -; clone size: few; V gene: TRBV4-3; J gene: TRBJ2-4; CDR3 DNA: TGCGCCAGCAGCCAAGAGGCAACAACAAACATTCAGTACTTC; CDR3 protein: CASSQEATTNIQYF
D gene: -; clone size: -; V gene: TRBV6-5; J gene: TRBJ2-6; CDR3 DNA: TGTGCCAGCAGTTACTCGGCCTCTGGGGCCAACGTCCTGACTTTC; CDR3 protein: CASSYSASGANVLTF
D gene: -; clone size: -; V gene: TRBV7-2; J gene: TRBJ1-2; CDR3 DNA: TGTGCCAGCAGCTTTAACAGGGAGGGAGGCTACACCTTC; CDR3 protein: CASSFNREGGYTF
D gene: -; clone size: -; V gene: TRBV18; J gene: TRBJ2-5; CDR3 DNA: TGTGCCAGCTCACTTCAGGGTAAAGAGACCCAGTACTTC; CDR3 protein: CASSLQGKETQYF
D gene: -; clone size: few; V gene: TRBV7-9; J gene: TRBJ2-3; CDR3 DNA: TGTGCCAGCAGCTTTGGGGCCAGTCGGTACACAGATACGCAGTATTTT; CDR3 protein: CASSFGASRYTDTQYF
D gene: -; clone size: -; V gene: TRBV6-1; J gene: TRBJ1-2; CDR3 DNA: TGTGCCAGCACCCAGGGGCTCGACTATGGCTACACCTTC; CDR3 protein: CASTQGLDYGYTF
D gene: -; clone size: -; V gene: TRBV15; J gene: TRBJ2-1; CDR3 DNA: TGTGCCACCGGACAGAGGGGGAATGAGCAGTTCTTC; CDR3 protein: CATGQRGNEQFF
D gene: -; clone size: few; V gene: TRBV5-1; J gene: TRBJ1-2; CDR3 DNA: TGCGCCAGCAGCTCCCTGACAACCTCCTATGGCTACACCTTC; CDR3 protein: CASSSLTTSYGYTF
D gene: -; clone size: -; V gene: TRBV4-2; J gene: TRBJ2-1; CDR3 DNA: TGTGCCAGCAGCGAAGTCTATGGAGGACAGCAGAGGGGAGCCTACAATGAGCAGTTCTTC; CDR3 protein: CASSEVYGGQQRGAYNEQFF
D gene: TRBD2; clone size: few; V gene: TRBV7-8; J gene: TRBJ2-1; CDR3 DNA: TGTGCCAGCAGCGCGCGGGAGGACCCGGGTAATGAGCAGTTCTTC; CDR3 protein: CASSAREDPGNEQFF
D gene: TRBD2; clone size: few; V gene: TRBV10-3; J gene: TRBJ2-5; CDR3 DNA: TGTGCCATCAGTGAAACGGGAGGGCCTGGAGAGACCCAGTACTTC; CDR3 protein: CAISETGGPGETQYF
D gene: -; clone size: -; V gene: TRBV14; J gene: TRBJ1-1; CDR3 DNA: TGTGCCAGCAGCCAGCAGGGTAACACTGAAGCTTTCTTT; CDR3 protein: CASSQQGNTEAFF
D gene: -; clone size: -; V gene: TRBV6-6; J gene: TRBJ1-2; CDR3 DNA: TGTGCCAGCAGTTATATCGACAGCCTTTATGGCTACACCTTC; CDR3 protein: CASSYIDSLYGYTF
D gene: TRBD2; clone size: few; V gene: TRBV28; J gene: TRBJ2-7; CDR3 DNA: TGTGCCAGCAGCACTAGCGGGTTATCCTACGAGCAGTACTTC; CDR3 protein: CASSTSGLSYEQYF
D gene: TRBD1; clone size: few; V gene: TRBV5-1; J gene: TRBJ2-3; CDR3 DNA: TGCGCCAGCAGCTTGTCGGGACAGGGGGCAGTGGATACGCAGTATTTT; CDR3 protein: CASSLSGQGAVDTQYF
D gene: -; clone size: -; V gene: TRBV20-1; J gene: TRBJ2-3; CDR3 DNA: TGCAGTGCTAGGTCCGGGGATACGCAGTATTTT; CDR3 protein: CSARSGDTQYF
D gene: TRBD2; clone size: few; V gene: TRBV29-1; J gene: TRBJ2-2; CDR3 DNA: TGCAGCGTTGGTGGGACTAGCGGGAGGGCCTCGACCGGGGAGCTGTTTTTT; CDR3 protein: CSVGGTSGRASTGELFF